A selection of T cell receptor beta chains follows, all from one sample in a study of PD-L1 blockade in urothelial cancer. Some clones are missing from TCRdb's copy, which holds only in-frame ones; the method was immunoSEQ multiplex PCR. The sample lists 70,000 or so clones, roughly 80% occurring once. Source: PBMCs, taken around atezolizumab (anti-PD-L1) treatment. The origin of the receptors is a man between 65 and 85 years old with urothelial cancer. Each CDR3 is given without its conserved first and last residue. Each record gives: clone size, D gene, V gene, CDR3 protein. A D gene is named only where the DNA matches it firmly. Rows give clone size only sometimes, using once, few, many, or a class for an expanded clone.

clone size: .; D gene: TRBD2; V gene: TRBV9; CDR3 protein: ASSGEGSYNEQF
clone size: .; D gene: .; V gene: TRBV30; CDR3 protein: AWNPLATNQETQY
clone size: .; D gene: TRBD2; V gene: TRBV30; CDR3 protein: AWSVLLAGPYNEQF
clone size: .; D gene: TRBD1; V gene: TRBV7-3; CDR3 protein: ASSEVRGQVLNTGELF
clone size: .; D gene: .; V gene: TRBV18; CDR3 protein: ASSPYLGGNYGYT
clone size: .; D gene: TRBD2; V gene: TRBV2; CDR3 protein: ASTKGLGSDTGELF
clone size: .; D gene: TRBD2; V gene: TRBV5-6; CDR3 protein: ASRTGTRARDDEQF
clone size: .; D gene: TRBD1; V gene: TRBV5-1; CDR3 protein: ASSLGQPRETQY
clone size: once; D gene: TRBD2; V gene: TRBV7-9; CDR3 protein: ASSLSRLAGANTGELF
clone size: .; D gene: .; V gene: TRBV28; CDR3 protein: ASSSPSTLDSQNYGYT
clone size: .; D gene: TRBD1; V gene: TRBV4-1; CDR3 protein: ASSQDRGRTMNTEAF
clone size: .; D gene: .; V gene: TRBV15; CDR3 protein: ATSSDRIDSNQPQH
clone size: .; D gene: TRBD2; V gene: TRBV6-1; CDR3 protein: ATSEWGEGETQY
clone size: few; D gene: .; V gene: TRBV28; CDR3 protein: ASSAGAPSYEQY
clone size: .; D gene: TRBD2; V gene: TRBV7-3; CDR3 protein: ASSPRAGPINEQF
clone size: .; D gene: TRBD1; V gene: TRBV5-1; CDR3 protein: ASSWSTGFEQY
clone size: .; D gene: .; V gene: TRBV2; CDR3 protein: ASRSGSYNEQF
clone size: .; D gene: .; V gene: TRBV27; CDR3 protein: ASSSPRGAPYEQY
clone size: .; D gene: .; V gene: TRBV29-1; CDR3 protein: SVALWREMFYEQY
clone size: .; D gene: .; V gene: TRBV29-1; CDR3 protein: SVGAFVSLSYNEQF
clone size: .; D gene: .; V gene: TRBV19; CDR3 protein: ASSIGGATNEKLF
clone size: few; D gene: .; V gene: TRBV2; CDR3 protein: ASSAGTGELF
clone size: .; D gene: TRBD2; V gene: TRBV6-4; CDR3 protein: ASSEGAGGTDTQY
clone size: .; D gene: TRBD1; V gene: TRBV5-1; CDR3 protein: ASSLLGQGAWGTEAF
clone size: .; D gene: TRBD1; V gene: TRBV28; CDR3 protein: ASSITGGGGNTIY
clone size: .; D gene: .; V gene: TRBV9; CDR3 protein: ASSVSQDIRLTEAF
clone size: few; D gene: .; V gene: TRBV10-1; CDR3 protein: ASRDSSDEQY
clone size: .; D gene: .; V gene: TRBV6-5; CDR3 protein: ASSYILGKSADTQY
clone size: .; D gene: .; V gene: TRBV7-3; CDR3 protein: ASSLAGGAEQF
clone size: .; D gene: TRBD1; V gene: TRBV7-9; CDR3 protein: ASNRDRGYEQY
clone size: .; D gene: .; V gene: TRBV28; CDR3 protein: ASSSVGALTEAF
clone size: .; D gene: TRBD1; V gene: TRBV18; CDR3 protein: ASSPLQGAGEQY
clone size: .; D gene: .; V gene: TRBV7-9; CDR3 protein: ASSLNTGELF
clone size: .; D gene: TRBD1; V gene: TRBV30; CDR3 protein: AWSRTGYGYT
clone size: .; D gene: .; V gene: TRBV15; CDR3 protein: ATSRPAGGTNEKLF
clone size: .; D gene: .; V gene: TRBV6-1; CDR3 protein: ATLGRTANYGYT
clone size: .; D gene: .; V gene: TRBV18; CDR3 protein: ASSPTNSGTSNYGYT
clone size: .; D gene: TRBD1; V gene: TRBV10-1; CDR3 protein: ASSRDRGFGYT
clone size: once; D gene: .; V gene: TRBV6-1; CDR3 protein: ASSPLADSYNEQF
clone size: .; D gene: TRBD1; V gene: TRBV27; CDR3 protein: ASSGQDNTEAF
clone size: .; D gene: .; V gene: TRBV7-9; CDR3 protein: ASSRDGGSYNEQF
clone size: .; D gene: .; V gene: TRBV5-1; CDR3 protein: ASSPGNQETQY
clone size: .; D gene: .; V gene: TRBV18; CDR3 protein: ASSPQGGSGTDTQY
clone size: .; D gene: TRBD2; V gene: TRBV19; CDR3 protein: ASSRLAGGPGGETQY
clone size: .; D gene: TRBD1; V gene: TRBV4-1; CDR3 protein: ASSQTGTGGNTDTQY
clone size: .; D gene: .; V gene: TRBV6-1; CDR3 protein: ASSEARGGKGA
clone size: .; D gene: .; V gene: TRBV4-2; CDR3 protein: ASSQRGGGLTNYGYT
clone size: .; D gene: .; V gene: TRBV6-1; CDR3 protein: ASSEGPEVGRL
clone size: few; D gene: TRBD1; V gene: TRBV2; CDR3 protein: ASSEGTGRVNQPQH
clone size: .; D gene: .; V gene: TRBV20-1; CDR3 protein: GGISYNEQF
clone size: once; D gene: TRBD1; V gene: TRBV19; CDR3 protein: ATTHRDRNISGANVLT
clone size: .; D gene: .; V gene: TRBV28; CDR3 protein: ASRPGSPKETQY
clone size: .; D gene: .; V gene: TRBV13; CDR3 protein: ASSPGLKETQY
clone size: few; D gene: TRBD2; V gene: TRBV7-3; CDR3 protein: ASSLSGRGGSYNEQF
clone size: .; D gene: TRBD2; V gene: TRBV7-2; CDR3 protein: ASSLVATSGRNEQF